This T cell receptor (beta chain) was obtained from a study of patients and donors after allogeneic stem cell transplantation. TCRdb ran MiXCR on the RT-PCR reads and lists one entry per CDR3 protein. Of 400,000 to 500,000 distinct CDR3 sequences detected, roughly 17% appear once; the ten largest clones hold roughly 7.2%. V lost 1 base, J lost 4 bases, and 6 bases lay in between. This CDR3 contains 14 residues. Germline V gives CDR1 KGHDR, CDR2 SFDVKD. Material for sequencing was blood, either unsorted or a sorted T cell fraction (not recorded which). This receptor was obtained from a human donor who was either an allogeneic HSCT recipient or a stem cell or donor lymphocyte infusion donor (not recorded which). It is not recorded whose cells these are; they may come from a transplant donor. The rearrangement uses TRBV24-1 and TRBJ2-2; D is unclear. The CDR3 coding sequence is TGTGCCACCAGTGATTTACGATCCACCGGGGAGCTGTTTTTT. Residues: CATSDLRSTGELFF.